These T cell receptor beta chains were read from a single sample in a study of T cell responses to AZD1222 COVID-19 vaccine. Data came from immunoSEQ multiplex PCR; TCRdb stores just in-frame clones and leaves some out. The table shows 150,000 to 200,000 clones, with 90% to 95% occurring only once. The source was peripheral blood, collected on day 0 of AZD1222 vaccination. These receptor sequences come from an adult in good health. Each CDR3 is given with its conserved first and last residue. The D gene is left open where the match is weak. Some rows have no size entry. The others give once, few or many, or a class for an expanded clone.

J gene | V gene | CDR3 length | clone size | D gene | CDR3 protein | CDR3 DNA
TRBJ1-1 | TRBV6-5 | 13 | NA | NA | CASSVGGNTEAFF | TGTGCCAGCAGCGTCGGGGGGAACACTGAAGCTTTCTTT
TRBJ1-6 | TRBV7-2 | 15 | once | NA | CASRPEGARNSPLHF | TGTGCCAGCAGACCCGAAGGGGCGCGAAATTCACCCCTCCACTTT
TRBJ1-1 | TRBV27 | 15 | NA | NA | CASSFLGNRGPEAFF | TGTGCCAGCAGTTTTTTAGGGAACAGAGGTCCTGAAGCTTTCTTT
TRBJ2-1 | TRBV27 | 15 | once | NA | CASSAPPYLIPEQFF | TGTGCCAGCAGTGCCCCGCCTTATCTCATTCCGGAGCAGTTCTTC
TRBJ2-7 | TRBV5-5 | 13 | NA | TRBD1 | CASSGDRSYEQYF | TGTGCCAGCAGTGGGGACAGGTCCTACGAGCAGTACTTC
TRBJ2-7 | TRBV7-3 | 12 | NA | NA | CASSPDNYEQYF | TGTGCCAGCAGCCCGGACAATTACGAGCAGTACTTC
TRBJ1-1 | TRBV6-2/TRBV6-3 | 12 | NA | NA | CASSSGYTEAFF | TGTGCCAGCAGTTCCGGGTACACTGAAGCTTTCTTT
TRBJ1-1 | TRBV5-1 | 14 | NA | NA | CASSLDGSNTEAFF | TGCGCCAGCAGTTTGGACGGATCGAACACTGAAGCTTTCTTT
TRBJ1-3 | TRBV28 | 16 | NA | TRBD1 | CASTPGGGFGGNTIYF | TGTGCCAGCACCCCAGGGGGCGGATTTGGTGGAAACACCATATATTTT
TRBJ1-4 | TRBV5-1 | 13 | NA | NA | CASSTDGFGELFF | TGCGCCAGCAGCACGGACGGTTTCGGGGAACTGTTTTTT
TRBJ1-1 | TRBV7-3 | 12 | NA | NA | CASSLRRGEAFF | TGTGCCAGCAGCCTGAGACGGGGTGAAGCTTTCTTT
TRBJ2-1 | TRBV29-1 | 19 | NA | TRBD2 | CSASGTSGSGIRSYNEQFF | TGCAGCGCCAGCGGGACTAGCGGGAGTGGTATCCGGTCCTACAATGAGCAGTTCTTC
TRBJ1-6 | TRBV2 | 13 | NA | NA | CASSDYERSPLHF | TGTGCCAGCAGTGATTATGAGAGATCACCCCTCCACTTT
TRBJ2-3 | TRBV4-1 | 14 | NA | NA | CASSHPYGTDTQYF | TGCGCCAGCAGCCACCCGTACGGCACAGATACGCAGTATTTT
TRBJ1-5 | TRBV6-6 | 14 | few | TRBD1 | CASRTDRGSQPQHF | TGTGCCAGCAGGACGGACAGGGGCTCTCAGCCCCAGCATTTT
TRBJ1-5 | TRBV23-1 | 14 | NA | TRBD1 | CASGQGGGNQPQHF | TGCGCCAGCGGACAGGGAGGCGGCAATCAGCCCCAGCATTTT
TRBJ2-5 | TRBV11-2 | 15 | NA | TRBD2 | CASSSSGRAIETQYF | TGTGCCAGCAGCTCTAGCGGGAGGGCCATTGAGACCCAGTACTTC
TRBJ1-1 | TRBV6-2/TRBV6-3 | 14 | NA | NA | CASSGSLPNTEAFF | TGTGCCAGCAGTGGGAGCCTCCCGAACACTGAAGCTTTCTTT
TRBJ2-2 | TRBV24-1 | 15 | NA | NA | CATSDLPSYAGELFF | TGTGCCACCAGTGATTTGCCTAGTTACGCCGGGGAGCTGTTTTTT
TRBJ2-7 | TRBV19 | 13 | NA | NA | CATTRGPAYEQYF | TGTGCCACAACTAGAGGCCCGGCCTACGAGCAGTACTTC
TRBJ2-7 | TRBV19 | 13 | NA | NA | CASSSGGPYEQYF | TGTGCCAGTAGTTCAGGGGGGCCCTACGAGCAGTACTTC
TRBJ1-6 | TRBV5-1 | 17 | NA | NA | CASSLWGTADHNSPLHF | TGCGCCAGCAGCTTGTGGGGGACCGCTGATCATAATTCACCCCTCCACTTT
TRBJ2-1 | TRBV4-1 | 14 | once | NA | CASSQDWEAGEQFF | TGCGCCAGCAGCCAAGATTGGGAGGCGGGTGAGCAGTTCTTC
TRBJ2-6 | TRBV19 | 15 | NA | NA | CASSISFSGANVLTF | TGTGCCAGTAGTATATCGTTCTCTGGGGCCAACGTCCTGACTTTC
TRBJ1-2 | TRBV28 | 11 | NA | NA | CASSSSSGYTF | TGTGCCAGCAGTTCCTCCAGCGGCTACACCTTC
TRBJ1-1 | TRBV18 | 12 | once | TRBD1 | CASSPRDRGAFF | TGTGCCAGCTCACCTCGGGACAGAGGAGCTTTCTTT
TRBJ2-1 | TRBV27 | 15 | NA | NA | CASSLSGGTYNEQFF | TGTGCCAGCAGTTTATCGGGGGGTACCTACAATGAGCAGTTCTTC
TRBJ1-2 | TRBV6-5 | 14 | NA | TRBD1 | CAITRGPQVGGYTF | TGTGCCATCACCAGGGGGCCCCAGGTAGGGGGCTACACCTTC
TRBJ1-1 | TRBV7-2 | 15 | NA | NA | CASSLYRDRGTEAFF | TGTGCCAGCAGCTTATACAGGGACCGAGGCACTGAAGCTTTCTTT
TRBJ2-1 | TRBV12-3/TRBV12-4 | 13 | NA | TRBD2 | CASSLTSKNEQFF | TGTGCCAGCAGTTTGACTAGCAAGAATGAGCAGTTCTTC
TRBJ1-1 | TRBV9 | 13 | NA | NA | CASSGDVNTEAFF | TGTGCCAGCAGCGGGGACGTGAACACTGAAGCTTTCTTT
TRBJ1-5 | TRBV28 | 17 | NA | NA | CASSSPFRGVWNQPQHF | TGTGCCAGCAGCTCACCCTTTCGGGGGGTTTGGAATCAGCCCCAGCATTTT
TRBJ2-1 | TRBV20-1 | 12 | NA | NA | CSASSGPNEQFF | TGCAGTGCTAGTAGTGGCCCTAATGAGCAGTTCTTC
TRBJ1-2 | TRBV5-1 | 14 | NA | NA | CASSPSGGDYGYTF | TGCGCCAGCAGCCCGTCCGGGGGCGACTATGGCTACACCTTC
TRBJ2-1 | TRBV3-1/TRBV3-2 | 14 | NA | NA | CASSQGRAQREQFF | TGTGCCAGCAGCCAAGGAAGGGCTCAGCGGGAGCAGTTCTTC
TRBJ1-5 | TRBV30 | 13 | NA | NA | CAWAGGLNQPQHF | TGTGCCTGGGCGGGGGGACTTAATCAGCCCCAGCATTTT
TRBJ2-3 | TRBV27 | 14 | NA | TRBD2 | CASSLAGAADTQYF | TGTGCCAGCAGTCTAGCGGGAGCTGCAGATACGCAGTATTTT
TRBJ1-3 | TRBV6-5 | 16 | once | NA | CASSSAAAPSGNTIYF | TGTGCCAGCAGTTCCGCCGCAGCCCCTTCTGGAAACACCATATATTTT
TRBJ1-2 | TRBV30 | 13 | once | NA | CACLETFLYGYTF | TGTGCCTGCCTGGAGACCTTTCTGTATGGCTACACCTTC
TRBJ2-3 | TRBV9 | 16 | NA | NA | CASSVATGEWADTQYF | TGTGCCAGCAGCGTAGCTACGGGGGAGTGGGCAGATACGCAGTATTTT
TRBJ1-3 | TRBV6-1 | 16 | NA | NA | CASSEALVSSGNTIYF | TGTGCCAGCAGTGAAGCCCTGGTTAGCTCTGGAAACACCATATATTTT
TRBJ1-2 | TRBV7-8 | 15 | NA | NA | CASSPRQITHYGYTF | TGTGCCAGCAGCCCCCGACAGATCACCCACTATGGCTACACCTTC
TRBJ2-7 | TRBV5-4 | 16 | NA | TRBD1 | CASSYWRGQGVGEQYF | TGTGCCAGCAGTTATTGGAGAGGGCAGGGGGTAGGCGAGCAGTACTTC
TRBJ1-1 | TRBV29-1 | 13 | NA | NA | CSVEWGMDTEAFF | TGCAGCGTTGAATGGGGGATGGACACTGAAGCTTTCTTT
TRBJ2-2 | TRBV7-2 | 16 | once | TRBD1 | CASSFTGTANTGELFF | TGTGCCAGCAGCTTTACCGGGACAGCGAACACCGGGGAGCTGTTTTTT
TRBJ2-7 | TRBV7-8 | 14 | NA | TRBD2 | CASSLPGTSGVPYF | TGTGCCAGCAGCTTACCCGGGACTAGCGGGGTACCGTACTTC
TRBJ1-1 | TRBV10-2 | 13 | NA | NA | CASSADPNTEAFF | TGCGCCAGCAGTGCCGACCCAAATACTGAAGCTTTCTTT
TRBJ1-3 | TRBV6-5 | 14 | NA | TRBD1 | CAATGLGSGNTIYF | TGTGCCGCGACAGGGCTTGGATCTGGAAACACCATATATTTT
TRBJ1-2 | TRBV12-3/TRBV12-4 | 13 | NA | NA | CASSLGQAGGYTF | TGTGCCAGCAGTTTAGGGCAGGCGGGTGGCTACACCTTC
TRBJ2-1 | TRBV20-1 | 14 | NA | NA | CSASGARAGRAQFF | TGCAGTGCTAGTGGAGCTCGCGCGGGCAGGGCACAATTCTTC